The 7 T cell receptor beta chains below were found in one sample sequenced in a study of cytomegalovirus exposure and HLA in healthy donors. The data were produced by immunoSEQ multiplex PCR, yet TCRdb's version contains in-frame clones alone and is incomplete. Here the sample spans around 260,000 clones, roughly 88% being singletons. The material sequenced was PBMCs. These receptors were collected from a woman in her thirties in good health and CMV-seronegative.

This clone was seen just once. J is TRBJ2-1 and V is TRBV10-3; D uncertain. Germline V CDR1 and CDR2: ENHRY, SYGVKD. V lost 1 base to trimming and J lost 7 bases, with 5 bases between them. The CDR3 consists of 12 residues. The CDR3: CAISEYGNEQFF. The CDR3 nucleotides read TGTGCCATCAGTGAGTATGGGAATGAGCAGTTCTTC.

The CDR3 spells CASRVAVSTDTQYF. The CDR3 DNA reads TGTGCCAGCAGGGTAGCGGTAAGCACAGATACGCAGTATTTT. The chain couples TRBV11-2 to TRBJ2-3, with TRBD2 as a possible D gene (6 bases). Trimming took 6 bases from V and 0 from J, leaving 10 bases between them. Germline assignment: CDR1 SGHAT and CDR2 FQNNGV. The CDR3 sequence is 14 residues long.

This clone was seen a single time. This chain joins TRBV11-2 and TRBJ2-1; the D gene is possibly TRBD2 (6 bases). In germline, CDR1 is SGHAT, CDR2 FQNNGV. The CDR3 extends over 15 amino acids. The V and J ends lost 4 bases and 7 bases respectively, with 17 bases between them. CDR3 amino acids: CASSSQTLAWNEQFF. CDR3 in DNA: TGTGCCAGCAGCTCGCAGACACTAGCATGGAATGAGCAGTTCTTC. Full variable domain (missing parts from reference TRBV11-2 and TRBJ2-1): EAGVAQSPRYKIIEKRQSVAFWCNPISGHATLYWYQQILGQGPKLLIQFQNNGVVDDSQLPKDRFSAERLKGVDSTLKIQPAKLEDSAVYLCASSSQTLAWNEQFFGPGTRLTVL.

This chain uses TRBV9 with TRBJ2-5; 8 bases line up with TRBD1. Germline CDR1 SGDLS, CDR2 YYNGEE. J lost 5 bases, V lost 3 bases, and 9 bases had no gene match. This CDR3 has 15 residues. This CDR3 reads CASSALQGVGETQYF. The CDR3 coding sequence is TGTGCCAGCAGCGCTTTACAGGGGGTCGGTGAGACCCAGTACTTC. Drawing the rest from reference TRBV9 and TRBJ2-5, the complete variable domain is DSGVTQTPKHLITATGQRVTLRCSPRSGDLSVYWYQQSLDQGLQFLIQYYNGEERAKGNILERFSAQQFPDLHSELNLSSLELGDSALYFCASSALQGVGETQYFGPGTRLLVL.

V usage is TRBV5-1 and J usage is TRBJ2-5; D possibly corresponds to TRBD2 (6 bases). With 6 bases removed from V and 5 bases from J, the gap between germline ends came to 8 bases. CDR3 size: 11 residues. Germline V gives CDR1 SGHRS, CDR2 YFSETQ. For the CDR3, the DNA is TGCGCCAGCAATGGGAGGGAGACCCAGTACTTC. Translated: CASNGRETQYF.

The CDR3 loop is CASSAVWGRATGELFF. CDR3 sequence (DNA): TGTGCCAGCAGCGCAGTTTGGGGGAGGGCAACCGGGGAGCTGTTTTTT. The V and J genes are TRBV11-2 and TRBJ2-2; 7 nucleotides match TRBD2. Germline CDR1 is SGHAT and CDR2 is FQNNGV. The CDR3 consists of 16 residues. V shed 5 bases and J 5 bases; nucleotides not matched to a gene: 11.

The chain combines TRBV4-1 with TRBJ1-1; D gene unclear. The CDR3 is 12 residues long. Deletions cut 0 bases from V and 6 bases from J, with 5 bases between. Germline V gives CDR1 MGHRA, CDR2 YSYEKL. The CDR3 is CASSQDISEAFF. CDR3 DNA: TGCGCCAGCAGCCAAGATATATCTGAAGCTTTCTTT.